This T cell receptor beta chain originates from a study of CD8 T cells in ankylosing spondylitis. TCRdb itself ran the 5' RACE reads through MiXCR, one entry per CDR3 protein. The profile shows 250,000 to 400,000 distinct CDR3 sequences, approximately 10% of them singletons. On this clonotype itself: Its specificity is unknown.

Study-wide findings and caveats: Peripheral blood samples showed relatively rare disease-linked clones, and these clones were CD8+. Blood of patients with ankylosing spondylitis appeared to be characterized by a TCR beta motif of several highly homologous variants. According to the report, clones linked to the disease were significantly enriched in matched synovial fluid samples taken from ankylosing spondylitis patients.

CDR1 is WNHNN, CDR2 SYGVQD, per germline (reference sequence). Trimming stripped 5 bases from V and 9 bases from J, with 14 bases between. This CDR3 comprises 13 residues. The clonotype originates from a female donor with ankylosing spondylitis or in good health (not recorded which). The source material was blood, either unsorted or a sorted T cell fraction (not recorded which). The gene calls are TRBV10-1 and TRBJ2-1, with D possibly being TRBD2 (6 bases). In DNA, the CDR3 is TGCGCCAGCAGTACCCCGGGGGTACCTGAGCAGTTCTTC. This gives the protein CASSTPGVPEQFF.